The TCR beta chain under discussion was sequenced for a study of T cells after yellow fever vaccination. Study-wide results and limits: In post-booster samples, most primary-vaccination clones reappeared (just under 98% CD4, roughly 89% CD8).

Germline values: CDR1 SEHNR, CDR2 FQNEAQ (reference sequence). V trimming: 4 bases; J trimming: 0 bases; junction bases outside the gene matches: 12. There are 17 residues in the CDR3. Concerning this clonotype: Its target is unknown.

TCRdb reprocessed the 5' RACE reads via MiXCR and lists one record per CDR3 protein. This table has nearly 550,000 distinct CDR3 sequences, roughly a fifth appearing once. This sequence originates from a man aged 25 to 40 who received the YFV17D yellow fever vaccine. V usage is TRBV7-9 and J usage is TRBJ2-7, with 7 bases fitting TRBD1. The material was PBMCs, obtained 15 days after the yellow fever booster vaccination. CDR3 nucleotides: TGTGCCAGCAGCTCACGTTTTCAGGGGGTGACCTCCTACGAGCAGTACTTC. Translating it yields CASSSRFQGVTSYEQYF.